This TCR beta chain was sequenced in a study of T cell responses to AZD1222 COVID-19 vaccine. Study-level findings and limits: The study reported that nearly half of spike-specific TCRs target unmutated variant regions. The peak T cell response came first, and repertoires were sampled only after it. Donors were largely white British and mainly female; clonal diversity was possibly underestimated.

Trimming took off 2 bases at V and 0 bases at J, with 17 bases between the two ends. The germline CDR1 and CDR2 sequences are MNHNS and SASEGT. The CDR3 runs 18 residues. Clones were sequenced by immunoSEQ multiplex PCR, and TCRdb holds only the in-frame ones, with some missing. Of approximately 110,000 clones in the sample, roughly nine tenths were seen once. Concerning this clone: Its antigen is not known.

V and J are TRBV6-1 and TRBJ1-5; D not certain. The sequence came from an adult in good health. The source material was peripheral blood, sampled on day 0 of AZD1222 vaccination. The CDR3 is CASSESGTRTFSNQPQHF. The DNA of the CDR3 is TGTGCCAGCAGTGAATCTGGTACCAGGACCTTTAGCAATCAGCCCCAGCATTTT.